What follows are 16 T cell receptor beta chains derived from one specimen sequenced in a study of CD8 T cells in ankylosing spondylitis. TCRdb re-called the 5' RACE reads with MiXCR, one entry per CDR3 protein. Of about 160,000 distinct CDR3 sequences in the sample, roughly 10% were seen once. The sequencing input was blood, either unsorted or a sorted T cell fraction (not recorded which). These receptors all stem from a female donor with ankylosing spondylitis or in good health (not recorded which).

There are a few counts of this clonotype. V is TRBV25-1 and J is TRBJ2-5; a weak D match, TRBD2 (5 bases). This CDR3 comprises 15 residues. Trimming removed 0 bases at V and 1 base at J, with 9 bases between. Germline CDR1 MGHDK, CDR2 SYGVNS. The CDR3 nucleotides read TGTGCCAGCAGTGAATACCGGGATCTCCAAGAGACCCAGTACTTC. It encodes CASSEYRDLQETQYF.

The genes are TRBV6-1 and TRBJ2-7; 8 bases match TRBD2. V lost 4 bases, J lost 6 bases, and 11 bases stayed unmatched. CDR3 size: 15 residues. Germline loops: CDR1 MNHNS, CDR2 SASEGT. DNA of the CDR3: TGTGCCAGCAGTGGCCTTCTAGCGGGTGAGCCCGAGCAGTACTTC. It yields the protein CASSGLLAGEPEQYF.

This clonotype was detected a few times. V gene TRBV20-1 combines with J gene TRBJ2-5; possibly TRBD1 or TRBD2 for D (5 bases each). V was pared by 3 bases and J by 5 bases, with 10 bases between. Germline CDR1 and CDR2: DFQATT and SNEGSKA (reference sequence). The CDR3 is made up of 12 amino acids. CDR3 sequence: CSARPGLETQYF. CDR3 nucleotide sequence: TGCAGTGCTAGGCCGGGGCTGGAGACCCAGTACTTC.

This clonotype has only a few counts. This CDR3 is CASSLFLASYNEQFF. As DNA, the CDR3 is TGTGCCAGCAGCTTGTTTCTTGCCTCCTACAATGAGCAGTTCTTC. V is TRBV5-8 and J is TRBJ2-1, with D hard to call. CDR3 length equals 15 residues. From germline, CDR1 is SGHTS and CDR2 YDEGEE. The V gene lost 1 base and the J gene lost 0 bases, with 8 bases spanning the gap. Based on the CDR3 plus reference TRBV5-8 and TRBJ2-1, the full variable domain is EAGVTQSPTHLIKTRGQQATLRCSPISGHTSVYWYQQALGLGLQFLLWYDEGEERNRGNFPPRFSGRQFPNYSSELNVNALELEDSALYLCASSLFLASYNEQFFGPGTRLTVL.

This clonotype has only a few counts. V is TRBV9 and J is TRBJ1-1, with D unresolved. The CDR3 spans 19 residues. V gave up 2 bases and J gave up 4 bases, with 27 bases separating them. In germline, CDR1 is SGDLS, CDR2 YYNGEE. Here the CDR3 DNA reads TGTGCCAGCAGCGTTTCCCCTTACTCCTCGGGCCTCAAGGGCACTGAAGCTTTCTTT. Translated, it gives CASSVSPYSSGLKGTEAFF.

With regard to this clonotype: An end of the junction differs from the germline gene, which may be a read error. J is TRBJ2-7 and V is TRBV7-9; no clear D. Germline assignment: CDR1 SEHNR and CDR2 FQNEAQ (reference sequence). The CDR3 contains 11 residues. In DNA, the CDR3 is TGTGCCAGGAGCTCCGGCTACGAGCAGTACTTC. Encoded protein: CARSSGYEQYF.

A few counts support this clonotype. The chain links TRBV9 to TRBJ2-7; D remains ambiguous. Germline V gives CDR1 SGDLS, CDR2 YYNGEE. CDR3 length: 14 residues. The V and J ends lost 0 bases and 5 bases respectively, with 12 bases between them. CDR3 DNA: TGTGCCAGCAGCGTAGCTATCCAGTCCAACGAGCAGTACTTC. It specifies CASSVAIQSNEQYF.

The V call is TRBV28, the J call TRBJ1-2; possibly TRBD1 for D (5 bases). The length of the CDR3 is 14 residues. Germline CDR1 and CDR2: MDHEN and SYDVKM. Trimming pared 8 bases from V and 3 bases from J, leaving 16 bases between. CDR3 bases: TGTGCCAGCGGATTCAGAGGGGCAGACTATGGCTACACCTTC. Translation: CASGFRGADYGYTF.

This clonotype was detected a few times. V usage is TRBV20-1 and J usage is TRBJ2-1, with D perhaps matching TRBD1 or TRBD2 (6 bases each). The CDR3 has 12 residues. CDR1 is DFQATT and CDR2 is SNEGSKA in the germline V gene (reference sequence). With 6 bases removed from V and 7 bases from J, the gap between germline ends came to 13 bases. The CDR3 reads CSAGGGRNEQFF. The CDR3 DNA is TGCAGTGCCGGAGGGGGGCGAAATGAGCAGTTCTTC.

This clonotype was recorded at least ten times. The chain uses TRBV4-3 and TRBJ2-7; the match to TRBD1 covers 7 bases. The CDR3 is 15 residues long. CDR1 and CDR2 (germline): LGHNA, YSLEER. After removal of 1 base from V and 0 bases from J, the junction contained 3 bases not matched to a gene. CDR3 DNA sequence: TGCGCCAGCAGCCAAGGGGACAGCAGCTCCTACGAGCAGTACTTC. Translated: CASSQGDSSSYEQYF.

This clonotype was observed many times. The V and J genes are TRBV5-6 and TRBJ2-7; D is perhaps TRBD1 or TRBD2 (5 bases each). The CDR3 runs 14 residues. Trimming pared 4 bases from V and 0 bases from J, leaving 11 bases between. Per germline, CDR1 SGHDT and CDR2 YYEEEE. The CDR3 protein is CASSPGGGSYEQYF. DNA of the CDR3: TGTGCCAGCAGCCCTGGTGGGGGCTCCTACGAGCAGTACTTC.

In this sample, this clonotype turned up many times. The J gene is TRBJ1-1, the V gene TRBV6-2 or TRBV6-3; D remains unclear. Trimming took 5 bases from V and 1 from J, leaving 11 bases between them. CDR3 length equals 14 residues. Looked up from germline, CDR1 is MNHEY and CDR2 is SVGEGT. CDR3 loop: CASSGLTENTEAFF. The CDR3 bases are TGTGCCAGCAGTGGTCTGACGGAGAACACTGAAGCTTTCTTT.

This clonotype has a handful of counts. The chain uses TRBV6-1 and TRBJ1-2; no clear D gene. The V end lost 6 bases, the J end lost 0 bases, and 11 bases lay between the germline ends. This CDR3 is 14 amino acids long. CDR1 and CDR2 from the germline V gene are MNHNS and SASEGT. CDR3 amino acids: CASSETAANYGYTF. In nucleotides, the CDR3 is TGTGCCAGCAGCGAGACGGCAGCTAACTATGGCTACACCTTC.

This clonotype has at least ten counts. J is TRBJ2-7 and V is TRBV6-2 or TRBV6-3, with a possible D match to TRBD2 (6 bases). The CDR3 runs 15 residues. Germline V gives CDR1 MNHEY, CDR2 SVGEGT. V lost 2 bases and J lost 5, with 16 bases in between. In DNA form, the CDR3 reads TGTGCCAGCAGTTACGGCTCCCTAGCGAGGCACGAGCAGTACTTC. It translates to CASSYGSLARHEQYF.

This clonotype was observed many times. V usage is TRBV12-3 or TRBV12-4 and J usage is TRBJ1-5; D gene uncertain. The CDR3 has 14 amino acids. V dropped 6 bases and J dropped 0 bases, with 9 bases sitting between them. CDR3 amino acids: CASSGDFSNQPQHF. The CDR3 DNA sequence: TGTGCCAGCAGCGGGGATTTTAGCAATCAGCCCCAGCATTTT.

This clonotype was picked up many times. V gene TRBV27 combines with J gene TRBJ2-7; a possible D gene is TRBD1 (6 bases). The CDR3 length is 13 residues. CDR1 and CDR2 (germline): MNHEY, SMNVEV (reference sequence). V lost 5 bases and J 6 bases, leaving 14 bases between the germline ends. CDR3 in DNA: TGTGCCAGCAGTCTGCTGGGGGCTGGCGAGCAGTACTTC. It yields the protein CASSLLGAGEQYF.